A selection of T cell receptor beta chains follows, all from one sample in a study of shared clonotypes between healthy human individuals. The repertoire was sequenced with immunoSEQ multiplex PCR; TCRdb's copy has only in-frame clones and lacks some. The data show hundreds of thousands of clones, about 80% seen once. Sequencing input: PBMCs. These receptors were taken from a woman aged 40 to 50 in good health. Some clones in this sample may be carry-over from other donors' samples. Each CDR3 is given with its conserved first and last residue. A D gene is named only where the DNA matches it firmly. Expanded clones are given a class, and other clones once, few, many or no size at all.

TRBJ2-6,-,-,TRBV19,CASSIGPHRAGANVLTF,TGTGCCAGTAGTATAGGTCCCCACAGGGCTGGGGCCAACGTCCTGACTTTC
TRBJ2-3,-,TRBD2,TRBV7-3,CASSQTSGSFIDTQYF,TGTGCCAGCAGCCAGACTAGCGGGAGTTTTATAGATACGCAGTATTTT
TRBJ2-1,-,-,TRBV30,CAWSVSGGPYNEQFF,TGTGCCTGGAGTGTCTCCGGGGGCCCCTACAATGAGCAGTTCTTC
TRBJ2-7,once,TRBD2,TRBV6-1,CASSPLAGGPQEQYF,TGTGCCAGCAGCCCTTTAGCGGGAGGGCCTCAAGAGCAGTACTTC
TRBJ2-1,-,-,TRBV7-3,CASSLGGGINEQFF,TGTGCCAGCAGCTTAGGTGGCGGGATAAATGAGCAGTTCTTC
TRBJ2-2,-,TRBD1,TRBV25-1,CASRGGTGVAGELFF,TGTGCCAGCCGTGGGGGGACAGGGGTGGCCGGGGAGCTGTTTTTT
TRBJ2-7,-,TRBD2,TRBV11-2,CASSLGSGRTNEQYF,TGTGCCAGCAGCTTAGGTAGCGGGAGAACCAACGAGCAGTACTTC
TRBJ1-1,-,-,TRBV7-6,CASSLAPFPSTEAFF,TGTGCCAGCAGCTTAGCTCCCTTCCCCAGCACTGAAGCTTTCTTT
TRBJ2-7,-,-,TRBV19,CASSGGAYYEQYF,TGTGCCAGTAGTGGGGGCGCCTACTACGAGCAGTACTTC
TRBJ2-1,many,-,TRBV29-1,CSVPTLSSYNEQFF,TGCAGCGTCCCGACACTTTCCTCCTACAATGAGCAGTTCTTC
TRBJ1-2,-,-,TRBV28,CASNQQGLYGYTF,TGTGCCAGCAATCAACAGGGACTCTATGGCTACACCTTC
TRBJ2-3,-,TRBD2,TRBV6-4,CASSASGSSVDTQYF,TGTGCCAGCAGTGCTAGCGGGAGCTCAGTGGATACGCAGTATTTT
TRBJ1-1,-,-,TRBV5-4,CASSFPFAAEAFF,TGTGCCAGCAGCTTTCCCTTTGCGGCTGAAGCTTTCTTT
TRBJ1-1,-,-,TRBV10-3,CAIRGPTLHEAFF,TGTGCCATCAGGGGACCCACTTTACATGAAGCTTTCTTT
TRBJ1-1,once,-,TRBV6-6,CASSYSGSPGTEAFF,TGTGCCAGCAGTTACTCCGGTTCTCCGGGCACTGAAGCTTTCTTT
TRBJ1-5,-,-,TRBV7-8,CASSLVGFHFSNQPQHF,TGTGCCAGCAGCTTGGTGGGTTTCCATTTTAGCAATCAGCCCCAGCATTTT
TRBJ2-1,-,TRBD1,TRBV9,CASSMNPGQDSYNEQFF,TGTGCCAGCAGCATGAATCCGGGACAGGATTCCTACAATGAGCAGTTCTTC
TRBJ2-2,-,-,TRBV19,CASSIFRDTGELFF,TGTGCCAGTAGTATTTTCAGAGACACCGGGGAGCTGTTTTTT
TRBJ2-7,-,TRBD1,TRBV19,CASSLIPGQTYEQYF,TGTGCCAGTAGTCTAATTCCGGGACAGACTTACGAGCAGTACTTC
TRBJ2-7,-,TRBD1,TRBV28,CASTSAGTVSYEQYF,TGTGCCAGCACCTCAGCCGGGACAGTCTCCTACGAGCAGTACTTC
TRBJ1-2,-,-,TRBV28,CASSSVGVGGYGYTF,TGTGCCAGCAGTTCCGTCGGTGTGGGCGGATATGGCTACACCTTC
TRBJ1-1,-,-,TRBV10-3,CAITPDGGNTEAFF,TGTGCCATCACCCCGGACGGGGGGAACACTGAAGCTTTCTTT
TRBJ1-4,-,-,TRBV28,CASSFGYLGRAFNEKLFF,TGTGCCAGCAGTTTTGGGTACCTGGGAAGAGCCTTTAATGAAAAACTGTTTTTT
TRBJ1-4,-,-,TRBV19,CASSTSEGQGEKLFF,TGTGCCAGTAGTACCTCAGAGGGGCAAGGTGAAAAACTGTTTTTT
TRBJ1-3,once,-,TRBV6-6,CASRSSSGNTIYF,TGTGCCAGCAGATCTAGCTCTGGAAACACCATATATTTT
TRBJ2-2,-,-,TRBV6-4,CASSVEGNTGELFF,TGTGCCAGCAGTGTTGAGGGGAACACCGGGGAGCTGTTTTTT
TRBJ1-5,few,-,TRBV19,CASSKRDQPQHF,TGTGCCAGTAGTAAACGAGATCAGCCCCAGCATTTT
TRBJ2-1,-,TRBD1,TRBV7-2,CASSVQGAREQFF,TGTGCCAGCAGCGTACAGGGGGCCAGGGAGCAGTTCTTC
TRBJ2-7,-,-,TRBV28,CATRRGSGEQYF,TGTGCCACACGAAGGGGTTCGGGCGAGCAGTACTTC
TRBJ1-1,-,TRBD1,TRBV5-1,CASSSPGQGYAEAFF,TGCGCCAGCAGCTCACCGGGACAGGGTTATGCTGAAGCTTTCTTT
TRBJ2-3,once,TRBD2,TRBV27,CASQPRTSGTDTQYF,TGTGCCAGCCAACCCAGGACTAGCGGGACAGATACGCAGTATTTT
TRBJ2-7,-,-,TRBV11-2,CASSKWAGNYEQYF,TGTGCCAGCAGCAAATGGGCGGGAAACTACGAGCAGTACTTC
TRBJ2-3,-,-,TRBV2,CASSAGRGTDTQYF,TGTGCCAGCAGTGCTGGACGTGGCACAGATACGCAGTATTTT